This TCR beta chain was recovered during a study of cytomegalovirus exposure and HLA in healthy donors. PCR involved 60 Vbeta and 13 Jbeta primers. Assay: immunoSEQ multiplex PCR; the TCRdb copy retains only in-frame clones and omits some. The sample includes some 84,000 clones, roughly 73% of them seen just once. This CDR3 contains 15 residues. V gave up 3 bases and J gave up 4 bases; unmatched junction bases: 5. Germline CDR1 is LNHNV and CDR2 is YYDKDF (reference sequence). Every donor was a healthy person donating bone marrow. The specimen sequenced was PBMCs. The clonotype was recovered from a boy under 18 in good health and CMV-seronegative. V is TRBV15 and J is TRBJ2-1; 8 positions agree with TRBD2. CDR3: CATSSGTSRYNEQFF. As DNA, the CDR3 is TGTGCCACCAGCAGTGGGACTAGTCGATACAATGAGCAGTTCTTC.